This T cell receptor (beta chain) was sequenced in a study of monozygotic twins with inflammatory bowel disease. Blood samples, whole and unsorted for T cells, yielded the isolated total RNA. This CDR3 spans 14 amino acids. CDR1 is MNHEY and CDR2 is SVGAGI in the germline V gene. TCRdb reworked the 5' RACE reads into one entry per CDR3 protein, no DNA. This table holds around 100,000 distinct CDR3 sequences. What was sequenced was blood. The rearrangement links TRBV6-5 to TRBJ2-1; TCRdb's D gene call, TRBD1, goes unchecked for lack of DNA. The source is a human donor with ulcerative colitis or Crohn's disease, or a healthy co-twin of an affected twin (not recorded which). The CDR3 loop is CASSWGQLYNEQFF.